The 21 T cell receptor beta chains below come from one sample, sequenced in a study of cytomegalovirus exposure and HLA in healthy donors. 60 Vbeta and 13 Jbeta primers were used in PCR. The assay was immunoSEQ multiplex PCR, and TCRdb's table has in-frame clones only and misses some. The sample has around 150,000 clones, approximately 79% seen once. The sample taken for sequencing was PBMCs. The receptors were gathered from a man aged 40-55 years in good health and CMV-seronegative.

V gene TRBV7-8 combines with J gene TRBJ2-1; D gene ambiguous. Germline V gene sequence: CDR1 SGHVS, CDR2 FQNEAQ. The CDR3 length is 14 residues. Trimming shortened V by 1 base and J by 6 bases, and 10 bases separated the two germline ends. The CDR3 loop reads CASSLGSGSNEQFF. CDR3 coding DNA: TGTGCCAGCAGCTTAGGTTCCGGGTCCAATGAGCAGTTCTTC.

This clone was observed a single time. The chain combines TRBV4-3 with TRBJ2-1; D is perhaps TRBD2 (8 bases). V gave up 0 bases and J gave up 2 bases, with 29 bases separating them. Germline loops: CDR1 LGHNA, CDR2 YSLEER. CDR3 length: 22 amino acids. CDR3 loop: CASSQERQGGTRVPLTYNEQFF. CDR3 nucleotides: TGCGCCAGCAGCCAAGAGAGACAGGGAGGGACTAGAGTTCCCCTTACCTACAATGAGCAGTTCTTC.

As to this clone: The same CDR3 arises from other DNA sequences in this sample as well. The V call is TRBV5-1, the J call TRBJ2-7; TRBD2 is a possible D gene (5 bases). This CDR3 comprises 14 residues. Germline V gene sequence: CDR1 SGHRS, CDR2 YFSETQ. With 0 bases removed from V and 0 bases from J, the gap between germline ends came to 7 bases. The CDR3, as DNA: TGCGCCAGCAGCTTGGTTGGGAGCTCCTACGAGCAGTACTTC. Protein: CASSLVGSSYEQYF.

Concerning this clone: An end of the junction does not agree with germline; a read error may underlie this. The chain links TRBV7-9 to TRBJ2-7; 8 nucleotides align to TRBD1. Germline CDR1 reads SEHNR; CDR2 reads FQNEAQ (reference sequence). This CDR3 region has 12 residues. CDR3 DNA sequence: TGTGCCAGCAGCTTCGAACAGGACAGGGCGAAATTC. Amino acids: CASSFEQDRAKF.

V usage is TRBV15 and J usage is TRBJ2-2; TRBD2 is a possible D gene (5 bases). Germline CDR1 reads LNHNV; CDR2 reads YYDKDF (reference sequence). This CDR3 is 14 amino acids long. The V and J ends lost 9 bases and 1 base respectively, with 12 bases between them. The DNA for the CDR3 is TGTGCCACGTCGGCGGACTTGAACACCGGGGAGCTGTTTTTT. Protein product: CATSADLNTGELFF.

This clone was observed once. The genes are TRBV11-2 and TRBJ1-2; D not certain. This CDR3 has 12 amino acids. Trimming removed 5 bases from V and 7 bases from J, with 11 bases in between. Germline loops: CDR1 SGHAT, CDR2 FQNNGV. The CDR3 loop reads CASSQKRGGYTF. The CDR3 DNA sequence: TGTGCCAGCAGCCAAAAGCGGGGTGGCTACACCTTC.

The J gene is TRBJ2-1, the V gene TRBV28; 8 nucleotides match TRBD2. With 8 bases clipped from V and 5 bases from J, the junction kept 8 bases outside the gene matches. The length of the CDR3 is 14 residues. Germline CDR1 is MDHEN and CDR2 is SYDVKM. This CDR3 is CASVEVAGNNEQFF. CDR3 coding DNA: TGTGCCAGCGTGGAGGTAGCGGGAAACAATGAGCAGTTCTTC.

The V and J genes are TRBV9 and TRBJ2-1; 14 nucleotides agree with TRBD2. Trimming removed 0 bases from V and 10 bases from J; junction bases left unmatched: 6. Germline CDR1 is SGDLS and CDR2 is YYNGEE. The CDR3 loop spans 16 amino acids. The CDR3 region is CASSVAIGLAGGEQFF. In nucleotides, the CDR3 is TGTGCCAGCAGCGTAGCTATCGGACTAGCGGGAGGAGAGCAGTTCTTC.

The J gene is TRBJ2-3, the V gene TRBV5-1, with unresolved D. Per germline, CDR1 SGHRS and CDR2 YFSETQ. V was clipped by 0 bases and J by 1 base, with 9 bases between them. This CDR3 is 15 amino acids long. The CDR3 loop reads CASSLAVTRTDTQYF. The CDR3 DNA reads TGCGCCAGCAGCTTGGCAGTTACCCGCACAGATACGCAGTATTTT.

This clone was recorded only once. The V and J genes are TRBV2 and TRBJ2-6, with D maybe TRBD2 (5 bases). V dropped 2 bases and J dropped 1 base, with 6 bases sitting between them. CDR1 SNHLY and CDR2 FYNNEI come from the germline V gene. This CDR3 is built from 15 residues. CDR3: CASSESGSGANVLTF. CDR3 in DNA: TGTGCCAGCAGTGAATCGGGGTCTGGGGCCAACGTCCTGACTTTC.

The chain recombines TRBV10-1 with TRBJ2-3; D is uncertain. The CDR3 is 16 amino acids. Germline-derived CDR1 and CDR2 are WNHNN and SYGVQD (reference sequence). V was trimmed by 0 bases and J by 6 bases, leaving 16 bases between them. In DNA form, the CDR3 reads TGCGCCAGCAGTGAGTCGAGCGTCAACTCTCCCGATACGCAGTATTTT. This gives the protein CASSESSVNSPDTQYF.

This sequence joins TRBV6-1 and TRBJ2-7; 9 positions match TRBD2. This CDR3 region has 14 residues. CDR1 and CDR2 (germline): MNHNS, SASEGT. After removal of 4 bases from V and 2 bases from J, the junction contained 3 bases not matched to a gene. The CDR3 loop is CASSASGITYEQYF. Written as DNA, the CDR3 is TGTGCCAGCAGTGCTAGCGGGATAACCTACGAGCAGTACTTC.

This chain joins TRBV5-1 and TRBJ2-7; D is unresolved. Germline V lookup: CDR1 SGHRS, CDR2 YFSETQ. The length of the CDR3 is 11 residues. Trimming pared 0 bases from V and 4 bases from J, leaving 2 bases between. Here the CDR3 DNA reads TGCGCCAGCAGCTTGGCGTACGAGCAGTACTTC. Residues: CASSLAYEQYF.

This clone was recorded a few times. This chain joins TRBV27 and TRBJ1-2; the D is unclear. Looked up from germline, CDR1 is MNHEY and CDR2 is SMNVEV (reference sequence). V lost 0 bases and J lost 0, with 11 bases in between. This CDR3 spans 16 amino acids. The CDR3 coding sequence is TGTGCCAGCAGTTTATCGGGCACCCCTACTAACTATGGCTACACCTTC. Amino acid sequence: CASSLSGTPTNYGYTF.

The J gene is TRBJ2-1, the V gene TRBV2, with D maybe TRBD1 (6 bases). This CDR3 is built from 13 residues. V lost 7 bases, J lost 5 bases, and 12 bases lay in between. The germline gives CDR1 SNHLY, CDR2 FYNNEI. The CDR3 DNA reads TGTGCCAGCAAACGGGACACGAACAATGAGCAGTTCTTC. Amino acids: CASKRDTNNEQFF.

This sequence joins TRBV4-2 and TRBJ2-1, with 9 nucleotides matching TRBD1. The CDR3 has 16 residues. Germline CDR1 LGHNA, CDR2 YNFKEQ. The V and J ends lost 4 bases and 6 bases, in that order; junction bases with no gene match: 10. CDR3 DNA sequence: TGTGCCAGCAGCCTTAGGACAGGGGCTTCGGTCAATGAGCAGTTCTTC. As protein: CASSLRTGASVNEQFF.

The rearrangement uses TRBV6-5 and TRBJ2-7; D is possibly TRBD1 (7 bases). V dropped 2 bases and J dropped 6 bases, with 14 bases sitting between them. This CDR3 has 14 amino acids. The germline V gene encodes CDR1 MNHEY and CDR2 SVGAGI. The CDR3 nucleotides are TGTGCCAGCAGTTACCTGGCAGGGGGAGGCGAGCAGTACTTC. The encoded protein is CASSYLAGGGEQYF.

CDR3 sequence: CSVDWGSGQETQYF. In DNA form, the CDR3 reads TGCAGCGTGGACTGGGGAAGTGGGCAAGAGACCCAGTACTTC. The V and J genes are TRBV29-1 and TRBJ2-5, with D possibly TRBD2 on 5 matching bases. The CDR3 contains 14 residues. Germline V gene data show CDR1 as SQVTM and CDR2 as ANQGSEA. Trimming took off 6 bases at V and 2 bases at J, with 16 bases between the two ends.

The chain joins TRBV19 to TRBJ1-4, with 7 bases lining up with TRBD1. From germline, CDR1 is LNHDA and CDR2 SQIVND (reference sequence). Germline trimming cut 7 bases from V and 5 bases from J; bases unmatched to any gene: 7. The CDR3 length is 14 residues. The CDR3 loop is CASTLQGPNEKLFF. In DNA form, the CDR3 reads TGTGCCAGTACCCTACAGGGGCCGAATGAAAAACTGTTTTTT.

The genes are TRBV28 and TRBJ1-3; TRBD1 matches 9 bases. V dropped 5 bases and J dropped 3; count of bases not matched to a gene: 5. This CDR3 contains 15 residues. Germline CDR1 reads MDHEN; CDR2 reads SYDVKM. CDR3 in amino acids: CASSRTGGFGNTIYF. The CDR3, as DNA: TGTGCCAGCAGTCGTACAGGGGGCTTTGGAAACACCATATATTTT.

This clone was found once. This chain connects TRBV7-8 to TRBJ2-7, with D tentatively TRBD1 (7 bases). The CDR3 covers 16 residues. V gave up 5 bases and J gave up 1 base, with 18 bases separating them. CDR1 is SGHVS and CDR2 is FQNEAQ in the germline V gene. In DNA, the CDR3 is TGTGCCAGCAGCCCAACCCGACAGGGACTTTCCTACGAGCAGTACTTC. This translates into CASSPTRQGLSYEQYF. The whole variable domain, filled in from reference TRBV7-8 and TRBJ2-7, reads GAGVSQSPRYKVAKRGQDVALRCDPISGHVSLFWYQQALGQGPEFLTYFQNEAQLDKSGLPSDRFFAERPEGSVSTLKIQRTQQEDSAVYLCASSPTRQGLSYEQYFGPGTRLTVT.